This T cell receptor (beta chain) was sequenced in a study of long-term antiretroviral therapy in people with HIV (dated by TCRdb to 2022 to 2024). Context from the whole study: Collection of the earliest samples took place about a decade ahead of the 2015 WHO recommendation for immediate ART, at a time when ART was typically delayed until CD4 counts fell. This retrospective serial study examined whether starting ART and sustained HIV suppression were associated with changes in the composition and diversity of the TRB repertoire in peripheral blood. A total of over 150 cryopreserved PBMC samples came from approximately 30 adults with confirmed HIV infection and were collected serially over a mean of about six years (range 1-12). Of the roughly 30 participants with HIV, about twelve were female. No cross-contamination during QIAcube processing turned up in test extractions that ran a monoclonal T-cell line alongside around 32 polyclonal samples. What the research found in general, with its limitations: The samples span the years 2004 to 2017, and the ART regimens used may be less effective than current regimens. Expanded TRB clones identified before ART initiation dominated the repertoire across all time points, though the dominance fluctuated and decreased in many PLHIV after ART. Because pre-ART samples had limited cell numbers, profiling was done on unsorted PBMC rather than on sorted CD4+ and CD8+ T cells. Starting ART was linked to a significant rise in TRB diversity, yet even with long-term ART the diversity remained significantly lower than in transplant donor controls. Inferences about post-ART repertoire changes are limited because no data were available on ART adherence, viral resistance or therapy changes. HIV repertoires had narrower CDR3 length ranges than controls, and the network structure suggested an antigen-experienced repertoire that shifted only slightly toward naive after ART. Because PBMC availability was limited, only the TCR beta chain was sequenced, with no alpha chain pairing.

The immunoSEQ hsTCRB v3.0 assay was used at survey level resolution to sequence the TRB variable region. A depth of roughly 40,000-50,000 T-cell genomes per sample was targeted for TRB sequencing. Pooled TRB libraries were sequenced on an Illumina MiSeq with a v3 150-cycle kit. In the paper's pipeline: Analysis of repertoires was carried out in R inside a reproducible Nextflow workflow spanning QC, data transformation and analysis. LymphoSeq2, an R package for AIRR-Seq data exploration, was used to implement custom analyses. After excluding a handful of samples that yielded fewer than 5000 total TRB sequences, around 190 HIV repertoires remained for analysis. Among the roughly 200 retained HIV repertoires, approximately 61 were collected before ART initiation and 120 to 140 after ART initiation. Repertoires were downsampled to 5000 TRB nucleotide sequences, and summary statistics were averaged over 100 downsampling iterations. The analysis kept only TRB sequences whose CDR3 regions were at least seven amino acids long. A Shannon entropy-derived clonality score and the Gini coefficient were used to measure diversity. In the repertoire networks, any two of the top 5000 CDR3 amino acid sequences were connected whenever the two sequences differed by an edit distance of one. For TRB CDR3 amino acid sequences, GLIPH2 was used to predict antigen specificity groups and MHC restriction. CDR3 amino acid sequences were matched against VDJdb and McPAS-TCR to flag known CMV, EBV, HIV or tissue antigen associations. Pre-ART, post-ART and control groups were compared with Wilcoxon signed-rank tests and Holm-Bonferroni correction. Held by TCRdb, this immuneACCESS table contains in-frame sequences only and omits some clones. Under half of the omission traces to an unresolved V gene where checked; the cause of the rest is unknown. The V and J calls and clone size come from that table; D and trimming were worked out from the DNA. This sample gives about 26,000 clones in total; 82% of them show up just once. The ten largest account for 12% to 15% of the sample.

Inclusion was restricted to participants for whom at least one PBMC sample before ART initiation and at least two post-ART samples were available. Treatment was received in the United States of America by all participants with HIV. Before DNA extraction, cryopreserved samples containing roughly 0.9-11 million PBMC were thawed and washed. At the time of the earliest PBMC sample for each participant with HIV, ages ranged from about 20 to 54 years. Each participant contributed PBMC samples from 1-4 timepoints before ART initiation and 2-8 timepoints after ART initiation, with a median of 7 samples. Serial HIV viral load, CD4+ T-cell count, ART history and demographic data were obtained for every participant. Genomic DNA was extracted from unsorted PBMC with a Qiagen kit on a QIAcube, processed in batches of 12 samples. Counted from cysteine to phenylalanine, this CDR3 has 15 amino acids. Only the CDR3 region is kept as DNA, spanning 45 bases read in frame from base 1. Trimmed from V: 5 bases; trimmed from J: 1 base; junction bases lacking a gene match: 4.

As to this clone: Its antigen target is currently unknown. Base qualities are not at hand, and no much larger clone is one base apart.

The clonotype comes from a man aged 45-65 years with HIV. The chain couples TRBV5-3 to TRBJ1-5, and TRBD1 matches 9 of the central bases. TRBV5-3 counts as an open reading frame of uncertain function. The specimen comprised unsorted PBMCs, sampled 2.9 years after starting antiretroviral therapy. The sequence in DNA is TGTGCCAGAAGTCTGGGACAGGGAAGCAATCAGCCCCAGCATTTT. Its amino acids are CARSLGQGSNQPQHF.